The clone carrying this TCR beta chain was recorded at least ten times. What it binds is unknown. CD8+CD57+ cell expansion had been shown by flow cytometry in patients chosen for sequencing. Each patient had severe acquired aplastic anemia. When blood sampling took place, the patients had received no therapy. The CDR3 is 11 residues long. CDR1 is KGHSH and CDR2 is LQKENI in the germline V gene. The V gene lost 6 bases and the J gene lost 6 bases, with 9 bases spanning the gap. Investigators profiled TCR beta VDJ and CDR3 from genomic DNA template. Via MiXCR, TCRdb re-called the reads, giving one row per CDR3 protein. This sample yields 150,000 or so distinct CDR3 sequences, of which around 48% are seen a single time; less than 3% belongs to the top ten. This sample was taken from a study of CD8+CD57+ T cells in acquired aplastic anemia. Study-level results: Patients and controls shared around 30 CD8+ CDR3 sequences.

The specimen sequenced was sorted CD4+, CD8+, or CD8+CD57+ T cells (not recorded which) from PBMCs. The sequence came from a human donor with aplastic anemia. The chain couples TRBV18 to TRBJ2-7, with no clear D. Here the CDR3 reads CASSPKSEQYF. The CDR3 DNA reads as TGTGCCAGCTCCCCAAAGTCCGAGCAGTACTTC. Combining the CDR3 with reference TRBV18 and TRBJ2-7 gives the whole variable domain NAGVMQNPRHLVRRRGQEARLRCSPMKGHSHVYWYRQLPEEGLKFMVYLQKENIIDESGMPKERFSAEFPKEGPSILRIQQVVRGDSAAYFCASSPKSEQYFGPGTRLTVT.